This T cell receptor (beta chain) was identified during a study of T cell responses to AZD1222 COVID-19 vaccine. Per germline, CDR1 MDHEN and CDR2 SYDVKM. V dropped 6 bases and J dropped 9 bases, with 15 bases sitting between them. The CDR3 covers 12 residues. Study conclusions and caveats: Dominant at 160-218 and 743-854, vaccine-associated CD4 TCRs also spanned spike. Increases in Spike-specific TCR breadth and depth were seen after two AZD1222 doses.

Measured with immunoSEQ multiplex PCR; TCRdb has only the in-frame clones, and not every one. The sample lists 100,000 to 150,000 clones; about 88% were seen once. Points on this clone: Antigen unknown.

V and J are TRBV28 and TRBJ2-7, with D unresolved. The source of this sequence is an adult in good health. Source: peripheral blood, taken on day 0 of AZD1222 vaccination. The CDR3 bases are TGTGCCAGCAGACCAACAGATGCCGGGCAGTACTTC. Amino acid sequence: CASRPTDAGQYF.